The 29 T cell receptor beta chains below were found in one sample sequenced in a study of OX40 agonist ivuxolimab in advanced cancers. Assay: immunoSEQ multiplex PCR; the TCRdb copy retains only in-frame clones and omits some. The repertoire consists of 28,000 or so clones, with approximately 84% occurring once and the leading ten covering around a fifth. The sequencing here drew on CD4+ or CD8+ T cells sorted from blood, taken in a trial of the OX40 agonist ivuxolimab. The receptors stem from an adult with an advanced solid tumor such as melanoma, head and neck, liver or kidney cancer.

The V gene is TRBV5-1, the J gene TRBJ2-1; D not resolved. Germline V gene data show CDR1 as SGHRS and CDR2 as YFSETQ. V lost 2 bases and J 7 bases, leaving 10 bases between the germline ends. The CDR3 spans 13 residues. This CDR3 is CASSLSPLNEQFF. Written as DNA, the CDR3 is TGCGCCAGCAGCTTATCTCCTTTAAATGAGCAGTTCTTC.

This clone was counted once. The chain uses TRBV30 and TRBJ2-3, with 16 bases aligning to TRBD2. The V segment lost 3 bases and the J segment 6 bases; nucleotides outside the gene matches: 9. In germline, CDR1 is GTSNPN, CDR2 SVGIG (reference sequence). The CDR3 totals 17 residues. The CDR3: CAWSVSGTSGGVDTQYF. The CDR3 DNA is TGTGCCTGGAGCGTCTCTGGGACTAGCGGGGGGGTTGATACGCAGTATTTT.

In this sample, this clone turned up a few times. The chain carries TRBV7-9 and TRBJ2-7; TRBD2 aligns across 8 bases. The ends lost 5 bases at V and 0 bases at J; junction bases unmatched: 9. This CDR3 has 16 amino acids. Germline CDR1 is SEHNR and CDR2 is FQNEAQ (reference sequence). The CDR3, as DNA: TGTGCCAGCAGCCCCCCTGGTAGCGGGGTCTCCTACGAGCAGTACTTC. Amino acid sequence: CASSPPGSGVSYEQYF. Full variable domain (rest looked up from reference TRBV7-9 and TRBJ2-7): DTGVSQNPRHKITKRGQNVTFRCDPISEHNRLYWYRQTLGQGPEFLTYFQNEAQLEKSRLLSDRFSAERPKGSFSTLEIQRTEQGDSAMYLCASSPPGSGVSYEQYFGPGTRLTVT.

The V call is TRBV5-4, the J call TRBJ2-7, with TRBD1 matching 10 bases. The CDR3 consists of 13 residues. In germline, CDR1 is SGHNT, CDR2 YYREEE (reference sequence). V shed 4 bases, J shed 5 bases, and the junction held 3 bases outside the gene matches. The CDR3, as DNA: TGTGCCAGCAGCCTGGACAGGGGGAACGAGCAGTACTTC. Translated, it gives CASSLDRGNEQYF.

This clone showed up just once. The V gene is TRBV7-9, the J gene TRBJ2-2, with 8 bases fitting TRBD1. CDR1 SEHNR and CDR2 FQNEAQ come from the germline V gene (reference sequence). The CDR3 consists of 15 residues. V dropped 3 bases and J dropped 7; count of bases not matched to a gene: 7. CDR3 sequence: CASSFGQGADGELFF. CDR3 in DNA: TGTGCCAGCAGCTTTGGCCAGGGGGCCGACGGGGAGCTGTTTTTT.

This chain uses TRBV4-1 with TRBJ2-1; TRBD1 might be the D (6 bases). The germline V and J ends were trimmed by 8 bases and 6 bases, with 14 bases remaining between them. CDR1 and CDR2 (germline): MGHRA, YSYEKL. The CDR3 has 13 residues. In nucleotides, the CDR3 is TGCGCCAGCTCCGGTCTAGGGGGCAATGAGCAGTTCTTC. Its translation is CASSGLGGNEQFF.

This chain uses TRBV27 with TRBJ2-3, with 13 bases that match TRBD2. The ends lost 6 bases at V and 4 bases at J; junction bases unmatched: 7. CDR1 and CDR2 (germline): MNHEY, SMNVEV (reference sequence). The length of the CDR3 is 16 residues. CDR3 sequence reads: CASSLLAGGPSDTQYF. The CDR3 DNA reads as TGTGCCAGCAGCCTACTAGCGGGAGGGCCGTCAGATACGCAGTATTTT.

The CDR3: CASSLLPGQETQYF. As DNA, the CDR3 is TGCGCCAGCAGCTTGCTCCCGGGGCAAGAGACCCAGTACTTC. The chain links TRBV5-1 to TRBJ2-5; a weak D match, TRBD2 (5 bases). Trimming took off 1 base at V and 2 bases at J, with 9 bases between the two ends. In germline, CDR1 is SGHRS, CDR2 YFSETQ. The length of the CDR3 is 14 residues.

For the CDR3, the DNA is TGCGCCAGCAGCCAGAGGACAGGGGGCCTTGGGGAGCAGTTCTTC. It translates to CASSQRTGGLGEQFF. J is TRBJ2-1 and V is TRBV4-1, with 11 bases lining up with TRBD1. This CDR3 spans 15 amino acids. J lost 10 bases, V lost 3 bases, and 8 bases had no gene match. Per germline, CDR1 MGHRA and CDR2 YSYEKL.

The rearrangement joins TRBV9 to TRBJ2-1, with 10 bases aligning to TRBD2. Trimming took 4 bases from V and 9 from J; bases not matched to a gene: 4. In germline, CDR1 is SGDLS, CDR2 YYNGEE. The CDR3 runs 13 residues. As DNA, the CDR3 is TGTGCCAGCAGCTACCCTAGCGGGGGTGAGCAGTTCTTC. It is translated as CASSYPSGGEQFF.

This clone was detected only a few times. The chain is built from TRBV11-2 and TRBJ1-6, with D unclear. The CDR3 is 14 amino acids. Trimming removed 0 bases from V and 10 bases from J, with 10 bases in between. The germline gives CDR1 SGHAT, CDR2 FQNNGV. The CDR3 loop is CASSLERVYSPLHF. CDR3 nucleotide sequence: TGTGCCAGCAGCTTAGAGAGGGTTTACTCACCCCTCCACTTT. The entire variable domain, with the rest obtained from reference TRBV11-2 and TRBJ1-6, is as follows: EAGVAQSPRYKIIEKRQSVAFWCNPISGHATLYWYQQILGQGPKLLIQFQNNGVVDDSQLPKDRFSAERLKGVDSTLKIQPAKLEDSAVYLCASSLERVYSPLHFGNGTRLTVT.

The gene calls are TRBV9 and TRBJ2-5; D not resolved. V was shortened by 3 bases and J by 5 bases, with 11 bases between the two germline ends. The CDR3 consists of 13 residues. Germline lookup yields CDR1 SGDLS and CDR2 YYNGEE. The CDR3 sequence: CASSALREETQYF. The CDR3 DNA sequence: TGTGCCAGCAGCGCCCTGCGAGAGGAGACCCAGTACTTC.

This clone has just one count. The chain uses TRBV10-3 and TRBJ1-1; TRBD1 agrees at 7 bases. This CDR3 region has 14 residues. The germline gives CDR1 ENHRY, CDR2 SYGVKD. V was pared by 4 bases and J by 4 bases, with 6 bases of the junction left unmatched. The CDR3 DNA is TGTGCCATCAGTGGACAGGGTCCGAGCACTGAAGCTTTCTTT. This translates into CAISGQGPSTEAFF.

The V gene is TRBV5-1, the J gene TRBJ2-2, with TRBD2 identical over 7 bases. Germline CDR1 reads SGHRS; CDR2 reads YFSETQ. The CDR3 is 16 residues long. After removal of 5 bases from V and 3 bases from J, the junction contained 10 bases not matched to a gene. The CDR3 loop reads CASRPLNRGDTGELFF. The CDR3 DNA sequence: TGCGCCAGCAGACCCCTTAACCGGGGGGACACCGGGGAGCTGTTTTTT.

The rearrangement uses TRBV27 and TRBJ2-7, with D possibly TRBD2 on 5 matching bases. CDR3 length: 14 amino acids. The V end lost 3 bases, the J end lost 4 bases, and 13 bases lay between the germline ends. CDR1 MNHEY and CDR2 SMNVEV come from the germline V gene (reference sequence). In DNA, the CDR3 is TGTGCCAGCAGTTTCCGCCTATCGGGGTACGAGCAGTACTTC. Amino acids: CASSFRLSGYEQYF.

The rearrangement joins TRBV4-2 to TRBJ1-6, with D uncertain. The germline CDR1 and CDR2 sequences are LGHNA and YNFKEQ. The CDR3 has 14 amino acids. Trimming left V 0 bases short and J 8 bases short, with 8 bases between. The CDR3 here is CASSQDLEDSPLHF. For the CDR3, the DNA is TGTGCCAGCAGCCAAGATTTAGAGGATTCACCCCTCCACTTT.

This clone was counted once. This CDR3 is CASSLGQGEAYEQYF. The CDR3 DNA sequence: TGTGCCAGCAGCTTAGGGCAGGGGGAGGCTTACGAGCAGTACTTC. This sequence joins TRBV7-6 and TRBJ2-7, with TRBD1 as a possible D gene (7 bases). V gave up 1 base and J gave up 4 bases, with 14 bases separating them. Germline CDR1 is SGHVS and CDR2 is FNYEAQ. The CDR3 runs 15 residues.

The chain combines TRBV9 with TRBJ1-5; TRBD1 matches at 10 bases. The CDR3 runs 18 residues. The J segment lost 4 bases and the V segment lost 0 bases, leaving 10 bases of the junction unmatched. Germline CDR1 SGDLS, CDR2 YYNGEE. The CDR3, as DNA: TGTGCCAGCAGCGTAGAGGGTGGTGGACAGGGGGGAAATCAGCCCCAGCATTTT. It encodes CASSVEGGGQGGNQPQHF.

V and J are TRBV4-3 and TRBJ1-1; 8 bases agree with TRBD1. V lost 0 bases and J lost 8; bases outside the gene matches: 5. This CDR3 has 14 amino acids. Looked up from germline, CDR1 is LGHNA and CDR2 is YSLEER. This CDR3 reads CASSQDLGQVEAFF. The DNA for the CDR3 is TGCGCCAGCAGCCAAGATTTGGGACAGGTCGAAGCTTTCTTT.

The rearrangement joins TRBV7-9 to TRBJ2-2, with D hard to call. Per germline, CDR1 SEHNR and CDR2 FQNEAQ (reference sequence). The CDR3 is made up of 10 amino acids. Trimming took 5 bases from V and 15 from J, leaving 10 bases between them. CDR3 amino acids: CASSPGWMFF. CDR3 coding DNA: TGTGCCAGCAGCCCCGGATGGATGTTTTTT.

The CDR3 nucleotides read TGTGCCAGCAGTTTAGAGGACCTCTACTCACCCCTCCACTTT. Encoded protein: CASSLEDLYSPLHF. V gene TRBV28 combines with J gene TRBJ1-6; D gene ambiguous. The germline V and J ends were trimmed by 2 bases and 10 bases, with 12 bases remaining between them. Germline V gene lookup returns CDR1 MDHEN and CDR2 SYDVKM. CDR3 length: 14 amino acids.

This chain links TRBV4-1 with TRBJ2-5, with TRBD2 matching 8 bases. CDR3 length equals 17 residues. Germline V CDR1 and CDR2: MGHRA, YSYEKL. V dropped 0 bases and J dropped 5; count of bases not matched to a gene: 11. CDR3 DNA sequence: TGCGCCAGCAGCCAAGATGAGGCGGGGGGATTGGGGGAGACCCAGTACTTC. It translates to CASSQDEAGGLGETQYF.

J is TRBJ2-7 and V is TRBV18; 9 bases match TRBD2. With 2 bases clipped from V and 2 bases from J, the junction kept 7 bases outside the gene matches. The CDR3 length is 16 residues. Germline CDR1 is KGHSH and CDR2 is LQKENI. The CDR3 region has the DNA TGTGCCAGCTCACCAACCGGGACTAGCAGAACCTACGAGCAGTACTTC. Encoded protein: CASSPTGTSRTYEQYF.

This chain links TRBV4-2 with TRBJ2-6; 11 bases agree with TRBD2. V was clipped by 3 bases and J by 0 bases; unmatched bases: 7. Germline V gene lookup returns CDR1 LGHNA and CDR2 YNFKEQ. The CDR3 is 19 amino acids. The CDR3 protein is CASSQWTSGRFSGANVLTF. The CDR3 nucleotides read TGTGCCAGCAGCCAGTGGACTAGCGGGCGATTCTCTGGGGCCAACGTCCTGACTTTC.

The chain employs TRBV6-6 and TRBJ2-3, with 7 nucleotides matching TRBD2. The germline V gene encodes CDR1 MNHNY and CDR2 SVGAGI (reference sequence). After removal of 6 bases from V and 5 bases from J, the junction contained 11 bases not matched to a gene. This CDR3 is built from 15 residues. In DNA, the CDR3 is TGTGCCAGCAGCCCTGCGGCGGGGGTAGGAGATACGCAGTATTTT. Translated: CASSPAAGVGDTQYF.

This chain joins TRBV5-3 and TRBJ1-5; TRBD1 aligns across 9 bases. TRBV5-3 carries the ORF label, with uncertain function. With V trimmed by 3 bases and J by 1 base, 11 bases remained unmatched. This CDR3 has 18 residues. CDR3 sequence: CARSSTMDRGWSNQPQHF. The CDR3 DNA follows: TGTGCCAGAAGCTCGACTATGGACAGGGGATGGAGCAATCAGCCCCAGCATTTT.

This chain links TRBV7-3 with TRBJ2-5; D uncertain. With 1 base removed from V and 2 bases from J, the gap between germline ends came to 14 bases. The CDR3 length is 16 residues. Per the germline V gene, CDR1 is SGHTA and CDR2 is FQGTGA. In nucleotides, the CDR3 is TGTGCCAGCAGCTTAAATCCGGGCCGACCTCAAGAGACCCAGTACTTC. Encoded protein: CASSLNPGRPQETQYF.

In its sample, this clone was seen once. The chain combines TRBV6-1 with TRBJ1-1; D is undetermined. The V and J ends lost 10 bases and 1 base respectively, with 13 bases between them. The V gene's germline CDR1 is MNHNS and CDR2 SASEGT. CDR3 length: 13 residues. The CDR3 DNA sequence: TGTGCCACGTACGTCCGGGAGAACACTGAAGCTTTCTTT. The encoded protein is CATYVRENTEAFF.

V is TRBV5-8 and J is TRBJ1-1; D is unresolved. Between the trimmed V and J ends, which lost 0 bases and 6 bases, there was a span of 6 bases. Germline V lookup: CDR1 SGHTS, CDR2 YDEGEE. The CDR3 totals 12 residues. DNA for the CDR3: TGTGCCAGCAGCTTGGTTGTCCCTGAAGCTTTCTTT. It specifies CASSLVVPEAFF.